The 20 T cell receptor beta chains below all came from one sample that was sequenced in a study of T cell responses to AZD1222 COVID-19 vaccine. The repertoire was sequenced with immunoSEQ multiplex PCR; TCRdb's copy has only in-frame clones and lacks some. This table holds around 150,000 clones, about 90% found once. The sequences come from peripheral blood, collected 28 days after the second dose of the MenACWY control vaccine. Receptors originate from an adult who received the MenACWY meningococcal vaccine as a control.

In DNA, the CDR3 is TGTGCCAGCAGCGCCACTAGTTGGTCCTCGGGAACAGATACGCAGTATTTT. This codes for CASSATSWSSGTDTQYF. V usage is TRBV9 and J usage is TRBJ2-3, with a tentative D call TRBD2 (5 bases). This CDR3 is 17 amino acids long. The germline V and J ends were trimmed by 3 bases and 3 bases, with 20 bases remaining between them. CDR1 and CDR2 from the germline V gene are SGDLS and YYNGEE.

This clone was seen a few times. This chain connects TRBV27 to TRBJ1-6, with D possibly being TRBD1 (5 bases). V lost 3 bases and J 4 bases, leaving 10 bases between the germline ends. Germline V gene sequence: CDR1 MNHEY, CDR2 SMNVEV (reference sequence). This CDR3 is built from 15 residues. CDR3 residues: CASSLTGTYNSPLHF. As DNA, the CDR3 is TGTGCCAGCAGTTTGACCGGGACTTATAATTCACCCCTCCACTTT.

V gene TRBV4-1 combines with J gene TRBJ2-6, with D hard to call. CDR3 length: 15 amino acids. V was clipped by 4 bases and J by 3 bases, with 10 bases between them. Germline V gene lookup returns CDR1 MGHRA and CDR2 YSYEKL. The CDR3 nucleotides are TGCGCCAGCAGCCGTGGGGAAGGTGGGGCCAACGTCCTGACTTTC. This translates into CASSRGEGGANVLTF.

The chain joins TRBV5-1 to TRBJ2-2; 11 nucleotides agree with TRBD2. This CDR3 spans 16 amino acids. After removal of 2 bases from V and 7 bases from J, the junction contained 7 bases not matched to a gene. Germline CDR1 and CDR2: SGHRS and YFSETQ. The DNA of the CDR3 is TGCGCCAGCAGCTTTACCGGGACTAGCGGCGGCGGGGAGCTGTTTTTT. It codes for CASSFTGTSGGGELFF.

The chain has TRBV19 and TRBJ2-5, with 8 bases fitting TRBD2. This CDR3 is 12 amino acids long. V was clipped by 9 bases and J by 4 bases; unmatched bases: 4. Germline loops: CDR1 LNHDA, CDR2 SQIVND (reference sequence). DNA of the CDR3: TGTGCCAGCGGGGGGGCAGGAGAGACCCAGTACTTC. This encodes CASGGAGETQYF.

The gene calls are TRBV28 and TRBJ1-1, with D perhaps TRBD1 (6 bases). The germline V gene encodes CDR1 MDHEN and CDR2 SYDVKM. V dropped 3 bases and J dropped 5 bases, with 13 bases sitting between them. The CDR3 loop spans 14 amino acids. The CDR3 protein is CASSLGGRGTEAFF. The CDR3 DNA is TGTGCCAGCAGTTTGGGGGGGCGAGGGACTGAAGCTTTCTTT.

This clone was counted a single time. V gene TRBV7-3 combines with J gene TRBJ2-7, with D uncertain. The germline gives CDR1 SGHTA, CDR2 FQGTGA. Trimming took off 3 bases at V and 3 bases at J, with 12 bases between the two ends. The CDR3 is made up of 14 amino acids. CDR3 in DNA: TGTGCCAGCAGCTTGACCACTGGAGTCTACGAGCAGTACTTC. As protein: CASSLTTGVYEQYF.

The chain has TRBV19 and TRBJ2-3, with D unclear. V was shortened by 8 bases and J by 2 bases, with 14 bases between the two germline ends. Per the germline V gene, CDR1 is LNHDA and CDR2 is SQIVND (reference sequence). This CDR3 has 14 amino acids. The CDR3 reads CASGWPTITDTQYF. DNA of the CDR3: TGTGCCAGTGGTTGGCCCACAATCACAGATACGCAGTATTTT.

This chain connects TRBV5-6 to TRBJ2-7; 7 positions match TRBD1. The length of the CDR3 is 17 residues. V was clipped by 0 bases and J by 2 bases; unmatched bases: 11. Germline V gene sequence: CDR1 SGHDT, CDR2 YYEEEE. The CDR3 region is CASSLVGPIGGPYEQYF. In nucleotides, the CDR3 is TGTGCCAGCAGCTTGGTTGGGCCTATAGGGGGCCCCTACGAGCAGTACTTC.

The chain couples TRBV5-4 to TRBJ1-2, with D possibly matching TRBD1 (5 bases). This CDR3 region has 14 residues. V was pared by 4 bases and J by 3 bases, with 13 bases between. The germline CDR1 and CDR2 sequences are SGHNT and YYREEE (reference sequence). This CDR3 is CASSPGTKDYGYTF. For the CDR3, the DNA is TGTGCCAGCAGCCCAGGGACTAAGGACTATGGCTACACCTTC.

This sequence joins TRBV4-3 and TRBJ2-3; D perhaps matches TRBD1 (6 bases). The germline V gene encodes CDR1 LGHNA and CDR2 YSLEER. There are 14 residues in the CDR3. V shed 1 base and J shed 4 bases, with 9 bases lying between them. As DNA, the CDR3 is TGCGCCAGCAGCCAAGTGCAGGGGCCAGATACGCAGTATTTT. Encoded protein: CASSQVQGPDTQYF.

This chain joins TRBV29-1 and TRBJ2-7; the match to TRBD1 covers 10 bases. The CDR3 runs 14 residues. Trimming took 4 bases from V and 2 from J; bases not matched to a gene: 5. Germline CDR1 SQVTM, CDR2 ANQGSEA. CDR3 sequence reads: CSVGRQGATYEQYF. CDR3 DNA sequence: TGCAGCGTTGGGAGACAGGGGGCGACCTACGAGCAGTACTTC.

This clone was picked up a small number of times. The rearrangement uses TRBV30 and TRBJ2-7, with 8 bases identical to TRBD1. Germline loops: CDR1 GTSNPN, CDR2 SVGIG (reference sequence). V shed 0 bases and J 6 bases; nucleotides not matched to a gene: 7. The CDR3 totals 14 residues. CDR3 nucleotide sequence: TGTGCCTGGAGTGTCACGGACAGGGAAGGCGAGCAGTACTTC. Residues: CAWSVTDREGEQYF. The full variable domain, with the rest looked up from reference TRBV30 and TRBJ2-7, is SQTIHQWPATLVQPVGSPLSLECTVEGTSNPNLYWYRQAAGRGLQLLFYSVGIGQISSEVPQNLSASRPQDRQFILSSKKLLLSDSGFYLCAWSVTDREGEQYFGPGTRLTVT.

The chain joins TRBV5-6 to TRBJ2-7; D is perhaps TRBD1 (5 bases). The V end lost 0 bases, the J end lost 3 bases, and 10 bases lay between the germline ends. CDR1 is SGHDT and CDR2 is YYEEEE in the germline V gene. This CDR3 is built from 14 residues. The CDR3 DNA reads as TGTGCCAGCAGCTTGGATCCAGGGAACTACGAGCAGTACTTC. It translates to CASSLDPGNYEQYF.

This chain links TRBV21-1 with TRBJ1-1; the table assigns TRBD1, which was not confirmed against the DNA. TRBV21-1 is shown as a pseudogene. The CDR3 consists of 11 residues. CDR3 amino acids: CASSKGREAFF. The DNA for the CDR3 is TGTGCCAGCAGCAAAGGCAGGGAAGCTTTCTTT.

Here the CDR3 DNA reads TGTGCCAGCAGCGTAGATCAGGGGGATCAGCCCCAGCATTTT. Translating gives CASSVDQGDQPQHF. V and J are TRBV9 and TRBJ1-5; 7 bases are a match to TRBD1. This CDR3 region has 14 residues. Per germline, CDR1 SGDLS and CDR2 YYNGEE. J gave up 5 bases and V 0 bases, and 2 bases lay outside the gene matches.

The chain links TRBV6-5 to TRBJ1-2; weak D call: TRBD1 (6 bases). CDR1 is MNHEY, CDR2 SVGAGI, per germline. This CDR3 contains 14 residues. Deletions cut 9 bases from V and 3 bases from J, with 17 bases between. DNA for the CDR3: TGTGCCAGTTACTCCAGGGGCCGGTACTATGGCTACACCTTC. Translating it yields CASYSRGRYYGYTF.

This clone was counted a few times. The chain links TRBV7-2 to TRBJ1-5, with TRBD1 identical over 10 bases. The germline gives CDR1 SGHTA, CDR2 FQGNSA. Trimming at V came to 1 base and at J to 5 bases, leaving 8 bases not matched to a gene. This CDR3 has 17 amino acids. In DNA, the CDR3 is TGTGCCAGCAGCTTAGGCGGGGACAGGGGAGGCGATCAGCCCCAGCATTTT. Amino acid sequence: CASSLGGDRGGDQPQHF.

This chain links TRBV29-1 with TRBJ1-2; D not certain. From germline, CDR1 is SQVTM and CDR2 ANQGSEA. The CDR3 runs to 9 residues. Trimming stripped 4 bases from V and 12 bases from J, with 9 bases between. The CDR3 sequence: CSVVPPNTF. The CDR3 DNA follows: TGCAGCGTTGTGCCGCCGAACACCTTC. The variable domain in full, with the rest retrieved from reference TRBV29-1 and TRBJ1-2, is SAVISQKPSRDICQRGTSLTIQCQVDSQVTMMFWYRQQPGQSLTLIATANQGSEATYESGFVIDKFPISRPNLTFSTLTVSNMSPEDSSIYLCSVVPPNTFGSGTRLTVV.

J is TRBJ1-1 and V is TRBV7-8, with D possibly matching TRBD1 (5 bases). The CDR3 runs 14 residues. Trimming shortened V by 2 bases and J by 4 bases, and 11 bases separated the two germline ends. Germline values: CDR1 SGHVS, CDR2 FQNEAQ. The chain's CDR3 is CASSLSGWATEAFF. The CDR3 bases are TGTGCCAGCAGCTTATCAGGGTGGGCCACTGAAGCTTTCTTT.